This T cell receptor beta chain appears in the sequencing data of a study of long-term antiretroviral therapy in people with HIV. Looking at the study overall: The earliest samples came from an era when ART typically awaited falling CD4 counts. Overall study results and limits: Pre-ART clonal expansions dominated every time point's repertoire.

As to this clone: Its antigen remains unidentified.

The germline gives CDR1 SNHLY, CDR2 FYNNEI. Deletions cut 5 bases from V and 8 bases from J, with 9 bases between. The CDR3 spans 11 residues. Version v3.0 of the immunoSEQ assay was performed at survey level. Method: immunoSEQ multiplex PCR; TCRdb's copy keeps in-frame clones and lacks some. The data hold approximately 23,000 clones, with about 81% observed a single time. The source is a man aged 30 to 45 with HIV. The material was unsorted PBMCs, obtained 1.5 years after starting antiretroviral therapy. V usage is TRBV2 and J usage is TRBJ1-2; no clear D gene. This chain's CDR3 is CASSRSTGYTF. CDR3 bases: TGTGCCAGCAGTCGGAGTACGGGCTACACCTTC.